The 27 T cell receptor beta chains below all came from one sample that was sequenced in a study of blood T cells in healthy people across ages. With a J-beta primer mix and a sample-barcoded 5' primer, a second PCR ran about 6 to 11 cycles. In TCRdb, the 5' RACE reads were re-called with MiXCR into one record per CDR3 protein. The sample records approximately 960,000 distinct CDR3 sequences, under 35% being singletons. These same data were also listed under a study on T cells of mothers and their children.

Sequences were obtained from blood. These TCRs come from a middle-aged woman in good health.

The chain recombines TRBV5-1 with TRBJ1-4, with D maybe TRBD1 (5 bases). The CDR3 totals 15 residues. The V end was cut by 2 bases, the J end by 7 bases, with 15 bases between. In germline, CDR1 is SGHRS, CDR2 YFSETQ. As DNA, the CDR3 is TGCGCCAGCAGCTTCTGGGGGATGGAGGGTGAAAAACTGTTTTTT. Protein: CASSFWGMEGEKLFF.

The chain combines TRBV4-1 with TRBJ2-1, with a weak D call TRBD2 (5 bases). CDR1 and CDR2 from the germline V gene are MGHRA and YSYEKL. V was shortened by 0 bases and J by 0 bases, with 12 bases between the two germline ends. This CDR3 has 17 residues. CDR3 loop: CASSQEPTRSSYNEQFF. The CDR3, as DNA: TGCGCCAGCAGCCAAGAACCAACTAGAAGCTCCTACAATGAGCAGTTCTTC.

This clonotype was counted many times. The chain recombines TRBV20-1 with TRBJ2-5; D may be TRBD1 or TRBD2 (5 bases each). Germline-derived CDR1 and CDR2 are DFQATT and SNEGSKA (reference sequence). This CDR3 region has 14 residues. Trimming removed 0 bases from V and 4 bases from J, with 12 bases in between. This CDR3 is CSARETLRGETQYF. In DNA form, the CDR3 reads TGCAGTGCTAGAGAAACTTTGAGGGGAGAGACCCAGTACTTC.

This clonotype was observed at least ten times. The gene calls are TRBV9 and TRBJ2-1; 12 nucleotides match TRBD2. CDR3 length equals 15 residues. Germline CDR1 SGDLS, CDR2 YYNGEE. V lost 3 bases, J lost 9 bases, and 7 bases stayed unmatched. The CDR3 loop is CASSASGGAGIEQFF. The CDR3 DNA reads TGTGCCAGCAGCGCTAGCGGGGGGGCAGGTATTGAGCAGTTCTTC.

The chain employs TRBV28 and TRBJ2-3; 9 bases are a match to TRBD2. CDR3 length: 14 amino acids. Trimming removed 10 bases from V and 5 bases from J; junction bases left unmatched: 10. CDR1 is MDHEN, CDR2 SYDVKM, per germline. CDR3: CATWRGGPQDTQYF. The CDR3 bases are TGTGCCACTTGGCGGGGGGGGCCTCAAGATACGCAGTATTTT.

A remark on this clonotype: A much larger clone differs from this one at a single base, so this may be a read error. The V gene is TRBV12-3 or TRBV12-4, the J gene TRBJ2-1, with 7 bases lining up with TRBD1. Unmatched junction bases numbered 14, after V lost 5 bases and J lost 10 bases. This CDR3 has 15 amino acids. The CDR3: CASSEPGQPSYEQFF. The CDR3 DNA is TGTGCCAGCAGTGAACCGGGACAGCCCTCCTACGAGCAGTTCTTC.

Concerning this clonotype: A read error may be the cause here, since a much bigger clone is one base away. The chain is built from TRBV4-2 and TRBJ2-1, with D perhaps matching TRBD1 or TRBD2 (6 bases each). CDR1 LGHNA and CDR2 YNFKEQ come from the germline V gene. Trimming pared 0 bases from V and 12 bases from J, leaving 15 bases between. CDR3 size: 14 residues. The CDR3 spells CASSQERGAGAQFF. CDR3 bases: TGTGCCAGCAGCCAAGAGAGGGGGGCCGGGGCGCAGTTCTTC.

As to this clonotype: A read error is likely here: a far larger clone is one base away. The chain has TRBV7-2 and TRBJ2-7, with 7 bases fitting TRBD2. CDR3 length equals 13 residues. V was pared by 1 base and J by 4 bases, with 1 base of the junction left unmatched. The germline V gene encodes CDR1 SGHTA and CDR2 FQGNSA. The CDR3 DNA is TGTACCAGCAGCTTAGGGGGGGGGTACGAGCAGTACTTC. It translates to CTSSLGGGYEQYF.

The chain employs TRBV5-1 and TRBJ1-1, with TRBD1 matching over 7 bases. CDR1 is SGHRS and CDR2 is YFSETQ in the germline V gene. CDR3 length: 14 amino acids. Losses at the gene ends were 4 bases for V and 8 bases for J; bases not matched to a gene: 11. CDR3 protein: CASSPDLRTGEAFF. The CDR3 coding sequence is TGCGCCAGCAGCCCAGACCTAAGGACAGGCGAAGCTTTCTTT.

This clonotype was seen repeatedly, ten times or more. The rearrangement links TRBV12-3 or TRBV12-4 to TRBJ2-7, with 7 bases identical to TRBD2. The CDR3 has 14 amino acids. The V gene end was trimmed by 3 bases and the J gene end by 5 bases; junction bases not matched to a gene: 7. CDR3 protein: CASSFFQGGDEQYF. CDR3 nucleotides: TGTGCCAGCAGTTTCTTCCAGGGAGGGGACGAGCAGTACTTC.

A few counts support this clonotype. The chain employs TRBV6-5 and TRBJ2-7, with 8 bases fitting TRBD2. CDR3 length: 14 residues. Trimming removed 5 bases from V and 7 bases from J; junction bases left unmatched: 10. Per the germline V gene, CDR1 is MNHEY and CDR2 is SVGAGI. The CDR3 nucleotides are TGTGCCAGCAGTCACGCTCGGGGGGGGATGGAGCAGTACTTC. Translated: CASSHARGGMEQYF.

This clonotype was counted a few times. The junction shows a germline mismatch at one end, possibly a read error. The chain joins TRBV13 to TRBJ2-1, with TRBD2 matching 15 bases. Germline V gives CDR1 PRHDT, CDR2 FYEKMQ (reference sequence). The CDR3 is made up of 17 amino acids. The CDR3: CASSSLAGTSGGSGQVF. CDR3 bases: TGTGCCAGCAGCTCCCTTGCCGGGACTAGCGGGGGGTCCGGTCAGGTCTTC.

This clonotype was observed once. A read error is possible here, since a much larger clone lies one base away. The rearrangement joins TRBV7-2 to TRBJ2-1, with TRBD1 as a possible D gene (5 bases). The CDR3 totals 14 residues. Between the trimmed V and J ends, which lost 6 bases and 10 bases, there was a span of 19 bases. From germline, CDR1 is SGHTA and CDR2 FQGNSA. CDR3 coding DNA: TGTGCCAGCAGTCCCAGCAGGGTCTCCTACGAGCAGTTCTTC. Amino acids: CASSPSRVSYEQFF.

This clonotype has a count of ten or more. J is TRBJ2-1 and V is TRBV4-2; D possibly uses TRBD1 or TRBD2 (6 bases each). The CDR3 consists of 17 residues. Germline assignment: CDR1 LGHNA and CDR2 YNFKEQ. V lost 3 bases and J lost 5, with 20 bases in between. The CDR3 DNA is TGTGCCAGCAGCCAGCAAAGGGGGACGGGGGCCGACAATGAGCAGTTCTTC. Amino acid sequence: CASSQQRGTGADNEQFF.

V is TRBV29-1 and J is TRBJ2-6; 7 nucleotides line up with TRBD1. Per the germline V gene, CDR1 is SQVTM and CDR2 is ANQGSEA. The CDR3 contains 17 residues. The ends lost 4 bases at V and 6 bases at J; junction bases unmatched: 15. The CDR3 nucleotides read TGCAGCGTTGTGGGGACAGATACCTTCCCTGCGGCCAACGTCCTGACTTTC. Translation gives CSVVGTDTFPAANVLTF.

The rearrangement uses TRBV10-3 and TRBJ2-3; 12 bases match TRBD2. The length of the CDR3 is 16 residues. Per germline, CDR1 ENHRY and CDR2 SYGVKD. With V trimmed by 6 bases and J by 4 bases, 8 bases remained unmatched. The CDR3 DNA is TGTGCCATCAGGGAGACTAGCGGGAGAGGTGCAGATACGCAGTATTTT. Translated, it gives CAIRETSGRGADTQYF.

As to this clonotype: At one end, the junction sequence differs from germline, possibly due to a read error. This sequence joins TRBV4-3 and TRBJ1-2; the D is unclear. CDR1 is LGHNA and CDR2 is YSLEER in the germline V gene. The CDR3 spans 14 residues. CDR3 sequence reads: CAGSQEPISYGYTF. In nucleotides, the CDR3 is TGCGCCGGCAGCCAAGAACCAATTAGCTATGGCTACACCTTC.

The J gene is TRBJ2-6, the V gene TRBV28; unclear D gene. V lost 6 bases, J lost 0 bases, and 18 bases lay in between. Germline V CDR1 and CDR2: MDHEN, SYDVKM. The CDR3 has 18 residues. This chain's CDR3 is CASSTFLDGLSGANVLTF. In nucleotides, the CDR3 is TGTGCCAGCAGCACCTTTCTGGACGGTCTCTCTGGGGCCAACGTCCTGACTTTC. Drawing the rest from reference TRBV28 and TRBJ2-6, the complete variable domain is DVKVTQSSRYLVKRTGEKVFLECVQDMDHENMFWYRQDPGLGLRLIYFSYDVKMKEKGDIPEGYSVSREKKERFSLILESASTNQTSMYLCASSTFLDGLSGANVLTFGAGSRLTVL.

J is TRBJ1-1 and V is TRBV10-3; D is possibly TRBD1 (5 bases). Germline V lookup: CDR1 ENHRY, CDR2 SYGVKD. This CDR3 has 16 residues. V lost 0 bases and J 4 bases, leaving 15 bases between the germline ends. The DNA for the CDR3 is TGTGCCATCAGTGAGTCGATTGTAGTCAGGGCCACTGAAGCTTTCTTT. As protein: CAISESIVVRATEAFF.

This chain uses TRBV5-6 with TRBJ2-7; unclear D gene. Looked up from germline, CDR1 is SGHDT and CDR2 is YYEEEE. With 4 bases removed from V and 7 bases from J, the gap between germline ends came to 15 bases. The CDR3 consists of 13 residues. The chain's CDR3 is CASSPTPLGEQYF. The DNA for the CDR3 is TGTGCCAGCAGCCCGACTCCGTTGGGGGAGCAGTACTTC.

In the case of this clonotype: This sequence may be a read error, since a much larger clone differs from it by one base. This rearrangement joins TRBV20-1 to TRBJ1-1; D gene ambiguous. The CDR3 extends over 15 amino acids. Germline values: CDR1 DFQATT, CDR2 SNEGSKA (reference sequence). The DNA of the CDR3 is TGCAGTGCTGGAGATATCCAGAGAATGAACACTGAAGCTTTCTTT. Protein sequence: CSAGDIQRMNTEAFF.

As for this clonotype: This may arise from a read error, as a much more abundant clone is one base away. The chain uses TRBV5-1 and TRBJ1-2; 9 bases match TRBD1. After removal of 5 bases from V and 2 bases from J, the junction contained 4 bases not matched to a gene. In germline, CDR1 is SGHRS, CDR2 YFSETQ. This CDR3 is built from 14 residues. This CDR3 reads CASRVDRGNYGYTF. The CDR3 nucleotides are TGCGCCAGCAGGGTGGACAGGGGAAACTATGGCTACACCTTC. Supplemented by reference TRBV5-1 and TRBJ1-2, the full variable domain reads KAGVTQTPRYLIKTRGQQVTLSCSPISGHRSVSWYQQTPGQGLQFLFEYFSETQRNKGNFPGRFSGRQFSNSRSEMNVSTLELGDSALYLCASRVDRGNYGYTFGSGTRLTVV.

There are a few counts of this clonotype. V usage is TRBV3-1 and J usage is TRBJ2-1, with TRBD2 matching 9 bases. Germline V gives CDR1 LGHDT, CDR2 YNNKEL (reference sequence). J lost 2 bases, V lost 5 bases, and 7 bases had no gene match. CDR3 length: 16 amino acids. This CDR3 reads CASSSQRGAAYNEQFF. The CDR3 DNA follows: TGTGCCAGCAGCTCTCAGCGGGGGGCCGCCTACAATGAGCAGTTCTTC.

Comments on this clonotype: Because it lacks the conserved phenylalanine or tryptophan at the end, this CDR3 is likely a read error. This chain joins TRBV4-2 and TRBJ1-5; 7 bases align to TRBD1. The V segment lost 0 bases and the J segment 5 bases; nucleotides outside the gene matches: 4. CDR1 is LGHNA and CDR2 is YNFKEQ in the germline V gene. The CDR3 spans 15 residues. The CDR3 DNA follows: TGTGCCAGCAGCCAAGAACAGGGGAGGGATCAGCCCCAGCATTGT. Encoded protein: CASSQEQGRDQPQHC.

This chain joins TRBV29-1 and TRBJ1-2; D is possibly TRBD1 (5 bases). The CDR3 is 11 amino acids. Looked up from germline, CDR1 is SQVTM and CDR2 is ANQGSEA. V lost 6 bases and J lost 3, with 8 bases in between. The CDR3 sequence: CSVVQDYGYTF. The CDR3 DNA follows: TGCAGCGTGGTACAGGACTATGGCTACACCTTC.

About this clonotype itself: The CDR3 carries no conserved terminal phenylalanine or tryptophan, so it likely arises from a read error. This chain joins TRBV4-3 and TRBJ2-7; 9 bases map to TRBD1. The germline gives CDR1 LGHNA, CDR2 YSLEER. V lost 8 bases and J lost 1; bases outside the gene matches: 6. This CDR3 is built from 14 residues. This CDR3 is CASRRGQGSYEQYL. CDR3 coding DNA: TGCGCCAGCCGCAGGGGACAGGGTTCCTACGAGCAGTACTTA.

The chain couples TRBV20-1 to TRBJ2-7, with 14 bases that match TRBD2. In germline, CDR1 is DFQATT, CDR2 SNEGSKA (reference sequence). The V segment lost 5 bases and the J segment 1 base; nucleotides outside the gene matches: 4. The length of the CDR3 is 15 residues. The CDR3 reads CSAAGTSGGSYEQYF. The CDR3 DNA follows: TGCAGTGCTGCCGGGACTAGCGGGGGATCCTACGAGCAGTACTTC.